Each of the 4 T cell receptor beta chains below was sequenced from the same sample in a study of OX40 agonist ivuxolimab in advanced cancers. The repertoire was sequenced with immunoSEQ multiplex PCR; TCRdb's copy has only in-frame clones and lacks some. The sample includes approximately 67,000 clones, less than 90% of them seen just once. The starting material was CD4+ or CD8+ T cells sorted from blood, obtained in a trial of the OX40 agonist ivuxolimab. These receptors were obtained from an adult with an advanced solid tumor such as melanoma, head and neck, liver or kidney cancer.

This clone turned up a few times. The chain couples TRBV11-1 to TRBJ2-7; D is uncertain. CDR1 is SGHAT and CDR2 is FQDESV in the germline V gene (reference sequence). The CDR3 loop spans 13 amino acids. Trimming removed 4 bases at V and 2 bases at J, with 9 bases between. CDR3 residues: CASSSPPAYEQYF. In nucleotides, the CDR3 is TGTGCCAGCAGCTCACCCCCCGCCTACGAGCAGTACTTC.

This chain uses TRBV10-3 with TRBJ1-5; 9 bases match TRBD1. The V gene end was trimmed by 2 bases and the J gene end by 7 bases; junction bases not matched to a gene: 3. The CDR3 loop spans 14 amino acids. Per the germline V gene, CDR1 is ENHRY and CDR2 is SYGVKD. CDR3 coding DNA: TGTGCCATCAGTGAGGGGACAGGGCTACAGCCCCAGCATTTT. This encodes CAISEGTGLQPQHF.

CDR3 DNA sequence: TGTGCCAGCAGCTTCCCACCGGGACGGAATACCGGGGAGCTGTTTTTT. Protein: CASSFPPGRNTGELFF. V gene TRBV7-9 combines with J gene TRBJ2-2, with D perhaps being TRBD1 or TRBD2 (5 bases each). From germline, CDR1 is SEHNR and CDR2 FQNEAQ (reference sequence). This CDR3 contains 16 residues. V lost 3 bases and J 5 bases, leaving 16 bases between the germline ends.

The chain recombines TRBV5-4 with TRBJ2-1, with D possibly being TRBD2 (5 bases). The V and J ends lost 3 bases and 8 bases respectively, with 12 bases between them. The CDR3 totals 13 residues. CDR1 and CDR2 from the germline V gene are SGHNT and YYREEE (reference sequence). In DNA form, the CDR3 reads TGTGCCAGCAGCTCAAGCGGTTATGATGAGCAGTTCTTC. Protein sequence: CASSSSGYDEQFF.